This T cell receptor (beta chain) is drawn from a study of CD8 T cells in Susac syndrome (dated by TCRdb to between 2017 and 2020). Concerning the study at large: Of the Susac syndrome patients who were sequenced, roughly 6 had clinically active disease and about 8 were in clinical remission. At blood withdrawal, Susac syndrome patients were either therapy-naive, taking corticosteroids (in some cases with IVIg as well), or taking IVIg alone. Repertoire sequencing was used to test whether CD8+ T cell activation and differentiation in Susac syndrome was antigen driven.

CDR1 and CDR2, looked up from the germline V gene, are MNHEY and SVGAGI. The CDR3, cysteine through phenylalanine, is 15 amino acids long. This entry keeps only the CDR3 DNA: 45 bases, framed from base 1. Germline trimming amounts to 0 bases on V and 8 bases on J, with 5 as the count of junction bases outside the gene matches. RNA was extracted using the RNeasy kit, and about 0.45 to 1 microgram was reverse transcribed with random hexamers. TCR beta CDR3 regions were amplified with the immunoSEQ multiplex PCR assay covering 54 Vbeta and 13 Jbeta segments. PCR amplification bias was corrected by using a synthetic template baseline for primer optimization and computational correction. The original pipeline was this. Reads were assigned to V, D and J genes according to IMGT and analyzed in immunoSEQ Analyzer, with only productive sequences retained. To calculate clonality, Shannon entropy was normalized by log2 of the number of productive unique sequences and then subtracted from one. Public and private clones were assessed among the 100 most prevalent clones of each patient and control. Clones were defined as Susac-specific when absent from the healthy and MS cohorts, from 1052 published viral clones and from other ImmuneACCESS disease sequences. The public reads were quality trimmed at Q25 with fastp and then assembled into clones with MiXCR by TCRdb, keeping productive beta chains. Under each unique CDR3 protein, matching rows form one entry showing the most common genes and DNA. The V and J calls and clone size come from TCRdb's table, not from the authors' own analysis. For this sample there are about 240,000 distinct CDR3 sequences; about 96% appear just once. The ten largest clones take up about 0.1% of the sample.

High-throughput TCR beta sequencing profiled peripheral blood CD8+ and CD4+ T cells from healthy donors, Susac syndrome patients and multiple sclerosis patients. The Susac syndrome patients fulfilled recently defined diagnostic criteria for either definite or probable disease. Bulk CD8+ and CD4+ T cells were purified by magnetic negative isolation, while CD8+ TEMRA cells were enriched using FACS. Blood was collected in EDTA tubes and processed within 24 hours, with PBMCs isolated through density gradient centrifugation. PBMCs destined for TCR sequencing were cryopreserved in liquid nitrogen and later thawed in a 37 °C water bath. The sorted or isolated CD4+, CD8+ and CD8+ TEMRA cells reached a purity of at least 90%. As to this clonotype: Its specific antigen is unknown. Base-call qualities are not available, and no considerably larger clone is one nucleotide away.

General conclusions and limits of the study: The number of individuals in the TCR sequencing and HLA analysis was acknowledged as relatively small. The CD4+ T cell repertoire of patients with Susac syndrome showed no detectable clonal expansion.

The sequence is built from TRBV6-5 and TRBJ1-2; the central 11 bases match TRBD1. The TCR was taken from a human donor with Susac syndrome. The sequenced material came from CD4+ T cells from PBMCs. The CDR3 is CASSYSRTGGLGYTF. The base sequence is TGTGCCAGCAGTTACTCTAGGACAGGGGGCTTAGGCTACACCTTC.